This T cell receptor (beta chain) was identified during a study of T cell responses to AZD1222 COVID-19 vaccine. Assay used: immunoSEQ multiplex PCR; TCRdb lists only in-frame clones, some missing. The repertoire holds roughly 130,000 clones, with about 90% as singletons. The germline V gene has CDR1 SGHAT and CDR2 FQNNGV. V dropped 5 bases and J dropped 4; count of bases not matched to a gene: 7. CDR3 length equals 15 residues. The source was peripheral blood, collected 28 days after the second dose of the MenACWY control vaccine. The chain recombines TRBV11-2 with TRBJ2-1, with 8 bases identical to TRBD2. This receptor was obtained from an adult who received the MenACWY meningococcal vaccine as a control. The CDR3 nucleotides are TGTGCCAGCAGCCCCGAGCGGGAGTGGTACAATGAGCAGTTCTTC. Protein sequence: CASSPEREWYNEQFF.